The clone carrying this TCR beta chain has more than one count but fewer than ten. In the library, unique molecular identifiers were attached to individual cDNA molecules. Source study methods: Sample-level TCR yields exhibited a median of around 90,000, with a range of about 23,224 to 700,000. TCRdb called the RACE reads again in MiXCR, with one record for every CDR3 protein. These V and J calls originate from TCRdb's pipeline instead of the authors' own analysis. The table shows about 120,000 distinct CDR3 sequences, with around an eighth occurring only once. The sample's time point: pre-sensitization, week 0. The treatment was: therapeutic diphenylcyclopropenone sensitization with weekly scalp DPC. CDR1 is MNHNY, CDR2 SVGAGI, per germline (reference sequence). Unmatched junction bases numbered 7, after V lost 5 bases and J lost 9 bases. The CDR3 sequence is 14 residues long. This sample is part of a study of human T cells and chemical hapten exposure. Study background: There were weekly diphenylcyclopropenone doses to the scalp for patients throughout the roughly 23-week study. Patients, mostly women, had alopecia areata, alopecia totalis or alopecia universalis.

The chain couples TRBV6-6 to TRBJ2-1, with TRBD1 matching over 10 bases. This sequence originates from a woman aged 18-29 years with alopecia areata. Some clones in this sample may be carry-over from other donors' samples. Material: whole blood, obtained in connection with sensitization to the hapten diphenylcyclopropenone (DPC). The CDR3 bases are TGTGCCAGCAGTAGGGGTGGGACAGGGGCTGAGCAGTTCTTC. It specifies CASSRGGTGAEQFF.